This T cell receptor beta chain comes out of a study of breast tumors, draining lymph nodes, adjacent tissues. Regarding the study as a whole: That most tumor T cells come from lymph nodes remained unproven. Tumor and nontumor repertoires were significantly more similar in luminal-like than in basal-like breast cancer.

The lymph nodes were axillary draining lymph nodes from breast cancer patients. TCRdb recomputed calls from the multiplex PCR reads with MiXCR, one row per CDR3 protein. The sample lists over 150,000 distinct CDR3 sequences; 25% to 40% were seen once. The CDR3 totals 14 residues. The J segment lost 3 bases and the V segment lost 5 bases, leaving 7 bases of the junction unmatched. Germline CDR1 reads SEHNR; CDR2 reads FQNEAQ (reference sequence). At least ten counts were recorded for this clonotype. Its antigen is not known. This sequence originates from a female donor with breast cancer. Some clones in this sample may be carry-over from other donors' samples. The specimen sequenced was axillary lymph node tissue. This chain joins TRBV7-9 and TRBJ2-7; 7 positions agree with TRBD1. CDR3 sequence (DNA): TGTGCCAGCAGCCGAGTGGGGACAGACTACGAGCAGTACTTC. Translating it yields CASSRVGTDYEQYF.